Presented here are 27 T cell receptor beta chains from one specimen sequenced in a study of beta chain features in type 1 diabetes. Study-level points and caveats: A moderate, significant TCRB CDR3 shortening appeared in type 1 diabetes across four CD4+ subsets.

These receptors have no identified antigens. Sequencing targeted expressed TCRB transcripts, as all isolated RNA had been reverse transcribed. TCRdb keeps only in-frame clones here, not all; method: immunoSEQ multiplex PCR. Of 95,000 to 110,000 clones in the sample, approximately 30% were seen once. The sequencing input was central memory CD4+ T cells from blood. These receptors were taken from a woman between 18 and 30 years old with type 1 diabetes.

This clone was recorded a few times. The chain combines TRBV7-2 with TRBJ2-1; 7 bases align to TRBD2. This CDR3 is built from 15 residues. V shed 1 base and J 5 bases; nucleotides not matched to a gene: 5. Germline V gene sequence: CDR1 SGHTA, CDR2 FQGNSA. Here the CDR3 reads CASSLVWEGDNEQFF. CDR3 sequence (DNA): TGTGCCAGCAGCTTAGTGTGGGAGGGCGACAATGAGCAGTTCTTC.

The chain uses TRBV5-1 and TRBJ1-4; no clear D. Germline V lookup: CDR1 SGHRS, CDR2 YFSETQ. This CDR3 comprises 14 residues. The V end lost 3 bases, the J end lost 10 bases, and 16 bases lay between the germline ends. CDR3 bases: TGCGCCAGCAGCTCTGACCCGGGTTCGGGAAAACTGTTTTTT. Its translation: CASSSDPGSGKLFF.

In its sample, this clone was seen a few times. The rearrangement uses TRBV6-6 and TRBJ1-2, with 8 positions matching TRBD1. The germline V gene has CDR1 MNHNY and CDR2 SVGAGI (reference sequence). CDR3 length: 13 amino acids. J gave up 8 bases and V 5 bases, and 7 bases lay outside the gene matches. Here the CDR3 DNA reads TGTGCCAGCAGTCCCACAGGGGGAAACGGCTACACCTTC. This codes for CASSPTGGNGYTF.

CDR3 sequence (DNA): TGCGCCAGCAGCTTCTATCCGGGTTATCTAACTATGGCGGATGGCTACACCTTC. This gives the protein CASSFYPGYLTMADGYTF. The chain is built from TRBV5-1 and TRBJ1-2; D is unresolved. Germline V CDR1 and CDR2: SGHRS, YFSETQ. The V gene lost 2 bases and the J gene lost 6 bases, with 26 bases spanning the gap. The length of the CDR3 is 18 residues.

The chain employs TRBV6-1 and TRBJ2-5; tentative D call: TRBD2 (5 bases). The germline CDR1 and CDR2 sequences are MNHNS and SASEGT. The V gene lost 7 bases and the J gene lost 4 bases, with 16 bases spanning the gap. The CDR3 loop spans 14 amino acids. The CDR3 coding sequence is TGTGCCAGCATTCTGAACGGGATCGGAGAGACCCAGTACTTC. Amino acids: CASILNGIGETQYF.

The J gene is TRBJ2-7, the V gene TRBV18; possibly TRBD2 for D (5 bases). Germline V gene lookup returns CDR1 KGHSH and CDR2 LQKENI. Trimming removed 2 bases at V and 6 bases at J, with 20 bases between. The CDR3 covers 16 residues. The DNA for the CDR3 is TGTGCCAGCTCACCAACTTACGACGGCCTCGGAGGCGAGCAGTACTTC. It specifies CASSPTYDGLGGEQYF.

A note on this clone: One end of the junction does not line up with germline, which may come from a read error. This chain connects TRBV5-1 to TRBJ2-1, with TRBD1 matching 8 bases. From germline, CDR1 is SGHRS and CDR2 YFSETQ. The CDR3 covers 12 residues. This CDR3 reads CASSGPDRVWLF. As DNA, the CDR3 is TGCGCCAGCAGCGGCCCGGACAGGGTTTGGCTCTTC.

This sequence joins TRBV5-4 and TRBJ2-1, with D possibly matching TRBD2 (6 bases). Germline values: CDR1 SGHNT, CDR2 YYREEE (reference sequence). The CDR3 runs to 17 residues. V shed 3 bases and J shed 4 bases, with 20 bases lying between them. CDR3 protein: CASSSPMSGGAYNEQFF. The CDR3 coding sequence is TGTGCCAGCAGCTCGCCGATGTCGGGCGGGGCTTACAATGAGCAGTTCTTC.

V is TRBV5-1 and J is TRBJ1-2; 7 positions match TRBD1. CDR1 and CDR2 from the germline V gene are SGHRS and YFSETQ. Trimming at V came to 1 base and at J to 3 bases, leaving 6 bases not matched to a gene. The CDR3 is 15 residues long. CDR3 residues: CASSLRQGLYYGYTF. The CDR3 DNA reads TGCGCCAGCAGCTTGAGACAGGGATTATACTATGGCTACACCTTC.

This clone was detected a few times. This chain uses TRBV6-1 with TRBJ2-2; 8 positions match TRBD2. The CDR3 spans 14 residues. Per the germline V gene, CDR1 is MNHNS and CDR2 is SASEGT. J was trimmed by 4 bases and V by 7 bases; bases with no gene match: 5. The CDR3 sequence is CASISGSFTGELFF. CDR3 coding DNA: TGTGCCAGCATAAGCGGGAGTTTCACCGGGGAGCTGTTTTTT.

CDR3 amino acids: CASRQAITDTQYF. CDR3 nucleotides: TGTGCCAGCCGACAGGCCATCACAGATACGCAGTATTTT. The chain joins TRBV6-5 to TRBJ2-3, with a possible D match to TRBD1 (6 bases). The CDR3 is 13 amino acids. The V gene lost 8 bases and the J gene lost 2 bases, with 11 bases spanning the gap. Germline lookup yields CDR1 MNHEY and CDR2 SVGAGI.

The chain joins TRBV2 to TRBJ2-3; TRBD2 matches at 8 bases. The CDR3 is 14 amino acids. CDR1 is SNHLY, CDR2 FYNNEI, per germline. V was pared by 0 bases and J by 7 bases, with 3 bases of the junction left unmatched. The chain's CDR3 is CASSEAIAGYTQYF. The CDR3 DNA reads TGTGCCAGCAGTGAAGCCATAGCGGGGTATACGCAGTATTTT.

The chain recombines TRBV4-3 with TRBJ2-1; D is undetermined. The germline V gene encodes CDR1 LGHNA and CDR2 YSLEER. V was trimmed by 0 bases and J by 1 base, leaving 7 bases between them. The CDR3 spans 15 residues. Written as DNA, the CDR3 is TGCGCCAGCAGCCAAGAACTGTTTTCCTACAATGAGCAGTTCTTC. It is translated as CASSQELFSYNEQFF.

This clone occurred a few times. The V call is TRBV14, the J call TRBJ1-1; the match to TRBD1 covers 8 bases. The CDR3 covers 16 residues. V shed 4 bases, J shed 3 bases, and the junction held 10 bases outside the gene matches. Germline V gene data show CDR1 as SGHDN and CDR2 as FVKESK. CDR3 coding DNA: TGTGCCAGCAGCCTTTTCAGGGGGCGCGGGGACACTGAAGCTTTCTTT. The encoded protein is CASSLFRGRGDTEAFF.

The chain carries TRBV7-3 and TRBJ2-6, with no clear D. Trimming pared 5 bases from V and 0 bases from J, leaving 8 bases between. The germline gives CDR1 SGHTA, CDR2 FQGTGA. The CDR3 is 15 residues long. CDR3 residues: CASSLQSSGANVLTF. As DNA, the CDR3 is TGTGCCAGCAGCCTACAGAGCTCTGGGGCCAACGTCCTGACTTTC.

This clone was seen many times. The chain couples TRBV5-5 to TRBJ1-5; 9 bases line up with TRBD1. V trimming: 4 bases; J trimming: 5 bases; junction bases outside the gene matches: 4. Looked up from germline, CDR1 is SGHKS and CDR2 is YYEKEE (reference sequence). This CDR3 is built from 14 residues. The CDR3 nucleotides are TGTGCCAGCAGCCCCGGGACAGGGCATCAGCCCCAGCATTTT. Translation: CASSPGTGHQPQHF.

The V gene is TRBV4-3, the J gene TRBJ1-2, with a possible D match to TRBD1 (5 bases). This CDR3 region has 14 residues. Trimming shortened V by 3 bases and J by 6 bases, and 14 bases separated the two germline ends. The germline V gene encodes CDR1 LGHNA and CDR2 YSLEER. This CDR3 reads CASSQGQSSHGYTF. The CDR3 region has the DNA TGCGCCAGCAGCCAGGGGCAGTCATCCCATGGCTACACCTTC.

This chain connects TRBV2 to TRBJ2-5; 7 bases are shared with TRBD1. Losses at the gene ends were 4 bases for V and 5 bases for J; bases not matched to a gene: 4. This CDR3 is built from 13 residues. Germline-derived CDR1 and CDR2 are SNHLY and FYNNEI. CDR3 loop: CASSGQGTETQYF. As DNA, the CDR3 is TGTGCCAGCAGTGGACAGGGAACCGAGACCCAGTACTTC.

The chain has TRBV5-1 and TRBJ2-2; tentatively, D is TRBD2 (6 bases). Looked up from germline, CDR1 is SGHRS and CDR2 is YFSETQ. The CDR3 length is 15 residues. The V gene lost 5 bases and the J gene lost 4 bases, with 15 bases spanning the gap. The CDR3 here is CASRVEGRITGELFF. CDR3 DNA: TGCGCCAGCAGAGTGGAGGGCAGAATCACCGGGGAGCTGTTTTTT.

A few counts support this clone. V gene TRBV18 combines with J gene TRBJ1-1; the D gene is possibly TRBD1 (5 bases). This CDR3 region has 15 residues. Germline loops: CDR1 KGHSH, CDR2 LQKENI. Trimming pared 4 bases from V and 4 bases from J, leaving 16 bases between. The CDR3 DNA follows: TGTGCCAGCTCACTTTACGGAGGGGAGAGCACTGAAGCTTTCTTT. Translation: CASSLYGGESTEAFF.

This clone was seen a few times. This sequence joins TRBV19 and TRBJ1-5; D may be TRBD1 (5 bases). Germline CDR1 LNHDA, CDR2 SQIVND (reference sequence). Trimming cost V 5 bases and J 4 bases, with 12 bases left between them. This CDR3 contains 14 residues. CDR3 nucleotides: TGTGCCAGTAGTGAGGTACAGGCAAATCAGCCCCAGCATTTT. Protein product: CASSEVQANQPQHF.

The chain combines TRBV2 with TRBJ2-1; D perhaps matches TRBD1 (6 bases). Per germline, CDR1 SNHLY and CDR2 FYNNEI. V was cut by 11 bases and J by 12 bases, with 17 bases left in between. The length of the CDR3 is 11 residues. The CDR3 DNA is TGTGCCGGAAATGAAGACAGGAGGCAGTTCTTC. This codes for CAGNEDRRQFF.

The chain combines TRBV28 with TRBJ2-1; the match to TRBD1 covers 9 bases. The CDR3 runs 14 residues. J lost 8 bases, V lost 3 bases, and 5 bases had no gene match. Germline-derived CDR1 and CDR2 are MDHEN and SYDVKM. CDR3 sequence reads: CASSFRDRDDEQFF. CDR3 nucleotide sequence: TGTGCCAGCAGTTTCCGGGACAGGGATGATGAGCAGTTCTTC. Complete variable domain (other parts from reference TRBV28 and TRBJ2-1): DVKVTQSSRYLVKRTGEKVFLECVQDMDHENMFWYRQDPGLGLRLIYFSYDVKMKEKGDIPEGYSVSREKKERFSLILESASTNQTSMYLCASSFRDRDDEQFFGPGTRLTVL.

The chain employs TRBV5-1 and TRBJ2-3; 7 bases line up with TRBD1. Germline V gene lookup returns CDR1 SGHRS and CDR2 YFSETQ. V trimming: 3 bases; J trimming: 1 base; junction bases outside the gene matches: 2. This CDR3 is 14 amino acids long. The CDR3 DNA reads as TGCGCCAGCAGCTCCGGACAGGGCACAGATACGCAGTATTTT. Protein sequence: CASSSGQGTDTQYF.

This chain uses TRBV5-1 with TRBJ1-1; a possible D gene is TRBD1 (5 bases). Trimming cost V 2 bases and J 5 bases, with 13 bases left between them. The CDR3 sequence is 14 residues long. The germline V gene has CDR1 SGHRS and CDR2 YFSETQ. The CDR3 spells CASSFAPGETEAFF. The DNA for the CDR3 is TGCGCCAGCAGCTTCGCTCCGGGGGAGACTGAAGCTTTCTTT. The variable domain in full, with the rest retrieved from reference TRBV5-1 and TRBJ1-1, is KAGVTQTPRYLIKTRGQQVTLSCSPISGHRSVSWYQQTPGQGLQFLFEYFSETQRNKGNFPGRFSGRQFSNSRSEMNVSTLELGDSALYLCASSFAPGETEAFFGQGTRLTVV.

This clone was recorded a few times. Here the CDR3 DNA reads TGCGCCAGCAGTGAGCAGCGGGCCGCTACCCCAAATGAGCAGTTCTTC. Its protein is CASSEQRAATPNEQFF. The chain couples TRBV10-1 to TRBJ2-1; maybe TRBD2 (6 bases). The CDR3 length is 16 residues. CDR1 is WNHNN, CDR2 SYGVQD, per germline (reference sequence). Trimming shortened V by 2 bases and J by 7 bases, and 18 bases separated the two germline ends.

This clone showed up just a few times. This sequence joins TRBV5-1 and TRBJ1-5; the match to TRBD1 covers 7 bases. J gave up 6 bases and V 4 bases, and 4 bases lay outside the gene matches. The CDR3 covers 13 residues. Germline CDR1 is SGHRS and CDR2 is YFSETQ. The CDR3 sequence: CASSTAGGQPQHF. The CDR3 bases are TGCGCCAGCAGCACCGCAGGGGGTCAGCCCCAGCATTTT.